Sequencing of this T cell receptor (beta chain) was carried out in a study of T cell repertoires in cytomegalovirus infection. Study context: Evidence of both CMV infection and a matching HLA type came from public TCR beta signatures. Study observations and caveats: Of the TCR beta families, the public ones yielded a cumulative frequency that identified carriers of CMV plus the relevant HLA. Ex vivo responses were dominated by HLA-C-restricted CMV-specific TCR beta clonotypes.

From the reads, TCRdb called clonotypes with MiXCR, one entry per CDR3 protein. The sample has approximately 200,000 distinct CDR3 sequences, 28% seen once; the top ten hold 31%. This clonotype came up a few times. Its specificity is not known. The J segment lost 5 bases and the V segment lost 4 bases, leaving 10 bases of the junction unmatched. Germline V gives CDR1 SQVTM, CDR2 ANQGSEA. The CDR3 consists of 14 residues. V usage is TRBV29-1 and J usage is TRBJ1-2; 7 bases match TRBD1. Input material: PBMCs. This receptor was identified in a human donor in good health (CMV status not recorded). Some clones in this sample may be carry-over from other donors' samples. The CDR3 is CSVGQGIGRYGYTF. DNA for the CDR3: TGCAGCGTTGGACAGGGAATTGGACGTTATGGCTACACCTTC.